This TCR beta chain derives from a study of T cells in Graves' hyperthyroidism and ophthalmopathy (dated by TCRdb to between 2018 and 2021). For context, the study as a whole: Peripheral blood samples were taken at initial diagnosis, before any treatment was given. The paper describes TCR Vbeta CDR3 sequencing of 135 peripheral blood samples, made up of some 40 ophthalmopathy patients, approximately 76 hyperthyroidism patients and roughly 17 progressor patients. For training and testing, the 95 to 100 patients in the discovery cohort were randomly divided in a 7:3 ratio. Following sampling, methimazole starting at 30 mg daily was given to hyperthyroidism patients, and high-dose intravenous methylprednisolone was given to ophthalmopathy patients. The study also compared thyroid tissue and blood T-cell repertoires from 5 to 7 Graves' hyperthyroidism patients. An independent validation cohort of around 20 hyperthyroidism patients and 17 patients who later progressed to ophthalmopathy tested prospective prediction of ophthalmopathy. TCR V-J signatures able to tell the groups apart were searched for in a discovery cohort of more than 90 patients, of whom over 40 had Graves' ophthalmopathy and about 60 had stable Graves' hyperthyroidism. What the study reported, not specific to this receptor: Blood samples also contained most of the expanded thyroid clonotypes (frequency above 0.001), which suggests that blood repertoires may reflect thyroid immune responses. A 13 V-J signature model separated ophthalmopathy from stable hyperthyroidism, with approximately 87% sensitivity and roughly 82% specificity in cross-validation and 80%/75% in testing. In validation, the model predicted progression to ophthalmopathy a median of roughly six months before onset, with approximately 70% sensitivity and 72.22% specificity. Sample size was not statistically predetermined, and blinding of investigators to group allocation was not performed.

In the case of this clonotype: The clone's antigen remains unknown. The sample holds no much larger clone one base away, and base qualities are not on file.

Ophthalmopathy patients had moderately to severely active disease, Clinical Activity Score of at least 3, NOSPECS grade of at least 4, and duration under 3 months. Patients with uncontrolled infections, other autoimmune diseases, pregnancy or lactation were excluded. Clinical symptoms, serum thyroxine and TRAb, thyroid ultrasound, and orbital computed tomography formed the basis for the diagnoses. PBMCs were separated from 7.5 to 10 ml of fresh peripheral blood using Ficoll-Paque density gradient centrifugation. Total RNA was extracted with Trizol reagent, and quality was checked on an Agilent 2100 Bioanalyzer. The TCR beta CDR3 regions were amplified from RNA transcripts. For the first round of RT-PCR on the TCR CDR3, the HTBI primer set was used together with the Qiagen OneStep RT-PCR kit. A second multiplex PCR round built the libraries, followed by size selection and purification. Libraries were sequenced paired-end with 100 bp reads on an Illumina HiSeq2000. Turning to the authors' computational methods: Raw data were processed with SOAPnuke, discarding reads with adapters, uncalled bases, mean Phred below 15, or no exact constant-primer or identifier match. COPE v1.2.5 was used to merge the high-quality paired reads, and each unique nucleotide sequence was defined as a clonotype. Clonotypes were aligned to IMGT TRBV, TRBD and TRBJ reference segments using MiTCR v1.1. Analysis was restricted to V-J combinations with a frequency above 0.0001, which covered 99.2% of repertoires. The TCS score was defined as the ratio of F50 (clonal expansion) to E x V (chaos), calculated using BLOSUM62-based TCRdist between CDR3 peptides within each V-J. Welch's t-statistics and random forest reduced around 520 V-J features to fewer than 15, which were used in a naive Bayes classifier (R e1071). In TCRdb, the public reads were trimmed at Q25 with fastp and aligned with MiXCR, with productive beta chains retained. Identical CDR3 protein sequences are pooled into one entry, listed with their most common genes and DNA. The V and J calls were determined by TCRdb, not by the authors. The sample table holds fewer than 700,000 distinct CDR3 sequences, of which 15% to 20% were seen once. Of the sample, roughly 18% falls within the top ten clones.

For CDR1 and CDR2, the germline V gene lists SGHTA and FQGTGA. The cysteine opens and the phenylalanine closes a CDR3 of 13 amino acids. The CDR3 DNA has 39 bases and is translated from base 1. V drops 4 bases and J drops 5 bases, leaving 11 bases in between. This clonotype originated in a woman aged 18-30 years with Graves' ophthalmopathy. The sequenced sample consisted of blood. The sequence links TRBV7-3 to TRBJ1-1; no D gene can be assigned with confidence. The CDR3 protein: CASSSDPKTEAFF. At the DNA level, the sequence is TGTGCCAGCAGCTCCGATCCAAAAACTGAAGCTTTCTTT.